This TCR beta chain was sequenced for a study of cytomegalovirus exposure and HLA in healthy donors. Study at large: Earlier results showed approximately 110 million unique TCR beta sequences derived from about 179 million T cells. Among the roughly 370 genotyped donors, 81% were placed in the Caucasian-associated ancestry cluster.

The PCR made use of 60 Vbeta and 13 Jbeta primers. Some clones are missing from TCRdb's copy, which holds only in-frame ones; the method was immunoSEQ multiplex PCR. The sample contains roughly 200,000 clones, about 80% of which appear only once. V was shortened by 10 bases and J by 3 bases, with 16 bases between the two germline ends. The germline V gene encodes CDR1 MNHNY and CDR2 SVGAGI (reference sequence). The CDR3 has 14 amino acids. The TCR originated in a man in his 60s in good health and CMV-seronegative. Sequenced material: PBMCs. The V and J genes are TRBV6-6 and TRBJ2-4; D possibly corresponds to TRBD2 (6 bases). The CDR3 region is CATNDGGSKNIQYF. The DNA of the CDR3 is TGTGCCACCAACGACGGGGGTAGCAAAAACATTCAGTACTTC.